These 28 T cell receptor beta chains were sequenced from one sample in a study of T cells after posttransplantation cyclophosphamide. Some clones are missing from TCRdb's copy, which holds only in-frame ones; the method was immunoSEQ multiplex PCR. This repertoire shows 20,000 to 25,000 clones, around 73% found once; its top ten account for about 0.7%. The sample comprised memory CD4+ T cells sorted from PBMCs. The receptors stem from a woman aged 60-75 years in good health, CMV-negative, and a related stem cell transplant donor.

The chain joins TRBV19 to TRBJ2-5; 10 bases agree with TRBD2. The ends lost 7 bases at V and 2 bases at J; junction bases unmatched: 7. Per germline, CDR1 LNHDA and CDR2 SQIVND (reference sequence). The CDR3 has 15 amino acids. CDR3 residues: CASTVAGGRQETQYF. The CDR3 nucleotides are TGTGCCAGTACCGTAGCGGGAGGAAGGCAAGAGACCCAGTACTTC.

This chain uses TRBV4-2 with TRBJ2-5; possibly TRBD2 for D (5 bases). There are 14 residues in the CDR3. Trimming shortened V by 0 bases and J by 2 bases, and 7 bases separated the two germline ends. CDR1 is LGHNA, CDR2 YNFKEQ, per germline. The CDR3 loop reads CASSQDPGQETQYF. In DNA form, the CDR3 reads TGTGCCAGCAGCCAAGATCCGGGGCAAGAGACCCAGTACTTC.

This clone showed up just a few times. J is TRBJ2-1 and V is TRBV28; D may be TRBD2 (6 bases). V was shortened by 4 bases and J by 5 bases, with 15 bases between the two germline ends. The CDR3 totals 15 residues. CDR1 and CDR2 from the germline V gene are MDHEN and SYDVKM. The CDR3 spells CASSSPTSFHNEQFF. CDR3 nucleotide sequence: TGTGCCAGCAGTTCCCCGACTAGTTTTCACAATGAGCAGTTCTTC.

This chain uses TRBV7-2 with TRBJ2-7, with 8 nucleotides matching TRBD2. This CDR3 has 14 residues. Germline CDR1 SGHTA, CDR2 FQGNSA. V lost 6 bases to trimming and J lost 2 bases; unmatched junction nucleotides: 6. CDR3 region: CASSPSGGPYEQYF. In nucleotides, the CDR3 is TGTGCCAGCAGTCCAAGCGGGGGTCCCTACGAGCAGTACTTC.

The chain has TRBV9 and TRBJ1-1; possibly TRBD1 for D (6 bases). Germline V lookup: CDR1 SGDLS, CDR2 YYNGEE. The CDR3 has 14 residues. V was trimmed by 1 base and J by 0 bases, leaving 7 bases between them. The CDR3 reads CASSVSGVNTEAFF. The CDR3 DNA reads TGTGCCAGCAGCGTATCAGGGGTGAACACTGAAGCTTTCTTT. Full variable domain (outside the CDR3, taken from reference TRBV9 and TRBJ1-1): DSGVTQTPKHLITATGQRVTLRCSPRSGDLSVYWYQQSLDQGLQFLIQYYNGEERAKGNILERFSAQQFPDLHSELNLSSLELGDSALYFCASSVSGVNTEAFFGQGTRLTVV.

CDR3 region: CASSDSGGTHEQYF. DNA of the CDR3: TGTGCCAGCAGTGACTCGGGGGGTACCCACGAGCAGTACTTC. J is TRBJ2-7 and V is TRBV25-1; 7 positions agree with TRBD2. The trim removed 3 bases at V and 5 bases at J, leaving 7 bases unmatched. CDR1 is MGHDK, CDR2 SYGVNS, per germline. The CDR3 has 14 amino acids.

The gene calls are TRBV28 and TRBJ1-5; 8 bases line up with TRBD1. Trimming cost V 5 bases and J 3 bases; bases outside gene matches: 6. In germline, CDR1 is MDHEN, CDR2 SYDVKM. The CDR3 spans 15 residues. The CDR3 DNA follows: TGTGCCAGCAGTCCACAGGGGGGGTTCAATCAGCCCCAGCATTTT. It translates to CASSPQGGFNQPQHF.

The chain recombines TRBV7-9 with TRBJ2-7; 9 bases are shared with TRBD2. The CDR3 extends over 15 amino acids. J lost 2 bases, V lost 4 bases, and 6 bases had no gene match. Germline V gene data show CDR1 as SEHNR and CDR2 as FQNEAQ (reference sequence). The CDR3 DNA sequence: TGTGCCAGCAGCTCCAAAGCGGGAGGCACCTACGAGCAGTACTTC. Encoded protein: CASSSKAGGTYEQYF.

V gene TRBV23-1 combines with J gene TRBJ2-1; 11 bases fit TRBD2. TRBV23-1 is annotated as an ORF whose role is uncertain. V shed 4 bases and J 10 bases; nucleotides not matched to a gene: 9. The CDR3 extends over 15 amino acids. CDR3 region: CASSPLAGGTSEQFF. The DNA for the CDR3 is TGCGCCAGCAGTCCCCTAGCGGGAGGAACTTCAGAGCAGTTCTTC.

The chain uses TRBV11-2 and TRBJ2-7; 9 bases line up with TRBD2. This CDR3 region has 18 residues. With 5 bases clipped from V and 2 bases from J, the junction kept 16 bases outside the gene matches. Looked up from germline, CDR1 is SGHAT and CDR2 is FQNNGV. DNA of the CDR3: TGTGCCAGCAGCCCAGTAGCCCGACAGCGGGGGGCCACCTACGAGCAGTACTTC. This encodes CASSPVARQRGATYEQYF.

This rearrangement joins TRBV7-2 to TRBJ2-7, with D unclear. Deletions cut 3 bases from V and 2 bases from J, with 8 bases between. CDR3 length: 13 residues. The germline gives CDR1 SGHTA, CDR2 FQGNSA. As DNA, the CDR3 is TGTGCCAGCAGCTTTACAGAAGCCTACGAGCAGTACTTC. This encodes CASSFTEAYEQYF.

This clone was recorded a few times. The V and J genes are TRBV2 and TRBJ2-2; a weak D match, TRBD2 (6 bases). Germline assignment: CDR1 SNHLY and CDR2 FYNNEI. V gave up 4 bases and J gave up 3 bases, with 9 bases separating them. The CDR3 spans 14 residues. As DNA, the CDR3 is TGTGCCAGCAGTGCGGAGCGGGACACCGGGGAGCTGTTTTTT. Translation: CASSAERDTGELFF.

In regard to this clone: No DNA is shown, since the ends of the CDR3 on it are uncertain; the CDR3 is the one TCRdb lists. The J gene is TRBJ2-7, the V gene TRBV12-2; no DNA check was done on the table's D call, TRBD1. TRBV12-2 counts as a pseudogene. The CDR3 adds up to 17 amino acids, both ends counted. CDR3 sequence: CASRFGTGTGGFYEQYF.

This clone was seen only a few times. This chain links TRBV7-3 with TRBJ2-3; the match to TRBD2 covers 9 bases. The CDR3 runs to 16 residues. The V segment lost 5 bases and the J segment 4 bases; nucleotides outside the gene matches: 10. CDR1 and CDR2 (germline): SGHTA, FQGTGA. In DNA, the CDR3 is TGTGCCAGCAGCGCGGGCGGGACTAGCCCCGCAGATACGCAGTATTTT. Translated, it gives CASSAGGTSPADTQYF.

The genes are TRBV7-9 and TRBJ2-5; a possible D gene is TRBD1 (5 bases). Trimming removed 5 bases at V and 1 base at J, with 14 bases between. CDR1 is SEHNR and CDR2 is FQNEAQ in the germline V gene (reference sequence). The CDR3 spans 15 residues. Here the CDR3 DNA reads TGTGCCAGCAGCCCTACAACAGGCATCCAAGAGACCCAGTACTTC. It codes for CASSPTTGIQETQYF.

This chain links TRBV2 with TRBJ1-2; no clear D gene. This CDR3 has 14 amino acids. V gave up 10 bases and J gave up 1 base, with 16 bases separating them. In germline, CDR1 is SNHLY, CDR2 FYNNEI. DNA of the CDR3: TGTGCCATCTACTGGCGGGGAATTAACTATGGCTACACCTTC. Protein: CAIYWRGINYGYTF.

V is TRBV18 and J is TRBJ1-5, with TRBD1 matching 8 bases. The CDR3 has 14 amino acids. Germline CDR1 KGHSH, CDR2 LQKENI. Unmatched junction bases numbered 7, after V lost 5 bases and J lost 7 bases. DNA of the CDR3: TGTGCCAGCTCAACCGCAGGGGGCGGACAGCCCCAGCATTTT. Encoded protein: CASSTAGGGQPQHF.

The genes are TRBV5-1 and TRBJ2-3; TRBD2 matches at 7 bases. Germline V CDR1 and CDR2: SGHRS, YFSETQ. V gave up 4 bases and J gave up 1 base; unmatched junction bases: 3. The CDR3 sequence is 14 residues long. The CDR3 here is CASSRTSGTDTQYF. The CDR3 bases are TGCGCCAGCAGCCGTACTAGCGGCACAGATACGCAGTATTTT.

The rearrangement joins TRBV4-1 to TRBJ2-7; no firm D call. Trimming stripped 0 bases from V and 4 bases from J, with 7 bases between. The CDR3 consists of 13 residues. Germline CDR1 is MGHRA and CDR2 is YSYEKL. The CDR3 spells CASSQEPGYEQYF. DNA of the CDR3: TGCGCCAGCAGCCAAGAGCCCGGGTACGAGCAGTACTTC.

The chain has TRBV2 and TRBJ2-4; tentative D call: TRBD2 (7 bases). This CDR3 comprises 13 residues. V was shortened by 11 bases and J by 0 bases, with 11 bases between the two germline ends. CDR1 and CDR2 from the germline V gene are SNHLY and FYNNEI. CDR3 region: CAGGAVAKNIQYF. CDR3 coding DNA: TGTGCCGGGGGGGCGGTAGCCAAAAACATTCAGTACTTC.

This clone is classed as medium-sized. This chain connects TRBV2 to TRBJ1-5; the match to TRBD1 covers 8 bases. The CDR3 spans 12 residues. Germline V gene lookup returns CDR1 SNHLY and CDR2 FYNNEI. V gave up 8 bases and J gave up 7 bases; unmatched junction bases: 4. The CDR3 reads CASRTGRQPQHF. The DNA of the CDR3 is TGTGCCAGCCGGACAGGGAGGCAGCCCCAGCATTTT.

This clone has a handful of counts. The sample carries other DNA sequences with the same CDR3. This chain uses TRBV7-9 with TRBJ2-1, with 10 bases identical to TRBD1. Germline CDR1 reads SEHNR; CDR2 reads FQNEAQ (reference sequence). The CDR3 sequence is 14 residues long. Trimming at V came to 3 bases and at J to 7 bases, leaving 3 bases not matched to a gene. The CDR3 sequence is CASSLGQGRNEQFF. CDR3 nucleotide sequence: TGTGCCAGCAGCTTGGGACAGGGGAGAAATGAGCAGTTCTTC.

The chain couples TRBV5-1 to TRBJ1-4; 10 bases align to TRBD1. Germline values: CDR1 SGHRS, CDR2 YFSETQ. The CDR3 is 15 amino acids. V was clipped by 4 bases and J by 5 bases; unmatched bases: 5. This chain's CDR3 is CASSRDRGANEKLFF. The CDR3 DNA reads TGCGCCAGCAGCCGGGACAGGGGAGCGAATGAAAAACTGTTTTTT.

The gene calls are TRBV10-3 and TRBJ2-3; the match to TRBD2 covers 12 bases. V shed 2 bases and J 2 bases; nucleotides not matched to a gene: 5. Germline values: CDR1 ENHRY, CDR2 SYGVKD. CDR3 length: 17 amino acids. CDR3 in DNA: TGTGCCATCAGTGAGCCTAGACTAGCGGGGGACACAGATACGCAGTATTTT. Its protein is CAISEPRLAGDTDTQYF.

The rearrangement joins TRBV5-1 to TRBJ2-1; TRBD1 matches at 9 bases. J lost 13 bases, V lost 2 bases, and 13 bases had no gene match. Germline CDR1 SGHRS, CDR2 YFSETQ. The CDR3 is 15 amino acids. Here the CDR3 reads CASSLAPDRGVDQFF. Here the CDR3 DNA reads TGCGCCAGCAGCTTAGCCCCTGACAGGGGGGTGGATCAGTTCTTC.

The chain joins TRBV11-2 to TRBJ1-6; possibly TRBD1 for D (6 bases). V lost 1 base and J 16 bases, leaving 17 bases between the germline ends. CDR3 length equals 14 residues. Germline-derived CDR1 and CDR2 are SGHAT and FQNNGV. The CDR3 region is CASSLAGAGVELHF. CDR3 nucleotides: TGTGCCAGCAGCTTAGCGGGGGCGGGAGTGGAGCTCCACTTT.

This rearrangement joins TRBV11-3 to TRBJ2-2, with 7 positions matching TRBD1. Per germline, CDR1 SGHNT and CDR2 YENEEA. CDR3 size: 14 residues. V was clipped by 1 base and J by 5 bases; unmatched bases: 1. The CDR3 DNA follows: TGTGCCAGCAGCTTAGCAGGGGGAACCGGGGAGCTGTTTTTT. Its translation: CASSLAGGTGELFF.

This chain joins TRBV19 and TRBJ1-5; D perhaps matches TRBD1 (5 bases). CDR1 is LNHDA, CDR2 SQIVND, per germline (reference sequence). CDR3 length: 16 residues. Deletions cut 6 bases from V and 5 bases from J, with 20 bases between. DNA of the CDR3: TGTGCCAGTAGCTACCGGCGGGGCGGGGGGTATCAGCCCCAGCATTTT. Residues: CASSYRRGGGYQPQHF.